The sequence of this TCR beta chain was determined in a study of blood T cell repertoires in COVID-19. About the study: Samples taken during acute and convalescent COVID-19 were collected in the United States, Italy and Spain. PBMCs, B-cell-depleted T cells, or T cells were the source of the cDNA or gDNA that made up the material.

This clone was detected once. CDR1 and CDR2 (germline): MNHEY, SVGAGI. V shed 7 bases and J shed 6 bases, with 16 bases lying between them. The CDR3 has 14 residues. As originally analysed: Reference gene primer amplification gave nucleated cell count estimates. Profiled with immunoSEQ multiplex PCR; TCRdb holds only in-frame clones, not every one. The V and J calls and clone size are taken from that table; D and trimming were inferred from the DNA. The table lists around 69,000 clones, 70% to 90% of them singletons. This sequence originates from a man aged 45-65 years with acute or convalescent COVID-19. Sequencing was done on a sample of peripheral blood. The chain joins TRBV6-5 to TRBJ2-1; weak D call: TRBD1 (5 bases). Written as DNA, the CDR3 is TGTGCCAGCATCGAACCTTCAGGGTCCAATGAGCAGTTCTTC. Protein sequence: CASIEPSGSNEQFF.